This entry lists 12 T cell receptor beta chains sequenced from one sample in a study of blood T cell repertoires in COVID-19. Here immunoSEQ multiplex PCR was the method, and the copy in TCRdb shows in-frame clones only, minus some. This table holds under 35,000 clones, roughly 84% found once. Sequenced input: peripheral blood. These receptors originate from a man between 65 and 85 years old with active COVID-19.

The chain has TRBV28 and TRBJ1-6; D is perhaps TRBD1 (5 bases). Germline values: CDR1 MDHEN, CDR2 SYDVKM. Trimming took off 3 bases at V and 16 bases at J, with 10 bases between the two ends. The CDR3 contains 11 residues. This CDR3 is CASSLGRGLHF. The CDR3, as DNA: TGTGCCAGCAGTTTGGGGAGGGGACTCCACTTT.

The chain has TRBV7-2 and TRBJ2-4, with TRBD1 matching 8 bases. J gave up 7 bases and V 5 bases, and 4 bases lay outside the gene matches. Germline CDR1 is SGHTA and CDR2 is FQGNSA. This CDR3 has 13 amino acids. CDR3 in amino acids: CASSADRVNIQYF. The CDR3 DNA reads TGTGCCAGCAGCGCGGACAGGGTCAACATTCAGTACTTC.

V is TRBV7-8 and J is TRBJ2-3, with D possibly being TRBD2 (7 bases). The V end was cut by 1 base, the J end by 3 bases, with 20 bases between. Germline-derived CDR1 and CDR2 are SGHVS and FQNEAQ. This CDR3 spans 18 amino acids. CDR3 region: CASSLVGGGAYGTDTQYF. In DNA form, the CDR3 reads TGTGCCAGCAGCTTAGTGGGGGGGGGCGCGTATGGAACAGATACGCAGTATTTT.

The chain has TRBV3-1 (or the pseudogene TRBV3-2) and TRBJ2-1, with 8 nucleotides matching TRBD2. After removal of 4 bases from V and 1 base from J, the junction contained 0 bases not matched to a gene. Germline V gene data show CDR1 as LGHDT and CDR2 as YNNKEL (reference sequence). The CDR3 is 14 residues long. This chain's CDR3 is CASSRGGSYNEQFF. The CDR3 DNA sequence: TGTGCCAGCAGCCGCGGGGGGTCCTACAATGAGCAGTTCTTC.

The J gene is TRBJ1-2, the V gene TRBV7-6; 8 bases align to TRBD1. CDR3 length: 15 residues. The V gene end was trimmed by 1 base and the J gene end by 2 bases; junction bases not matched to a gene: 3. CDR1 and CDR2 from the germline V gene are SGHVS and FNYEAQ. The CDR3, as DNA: TGTGCCAGCAGCTTAGGGTCAGGGGGCAACTATGGCTACACCTTC. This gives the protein CASSLGSGGNYGYTF.

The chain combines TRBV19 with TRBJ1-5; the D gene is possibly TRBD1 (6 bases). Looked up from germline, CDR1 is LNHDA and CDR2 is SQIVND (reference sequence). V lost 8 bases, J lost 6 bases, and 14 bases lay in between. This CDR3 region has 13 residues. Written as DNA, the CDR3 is TGTGCCAGTTCCCGGGACACTGGTCAGCCCCAGCATTTT. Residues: CASSRDTGQPQHF.

CDR3 protein: CASSVDYLSTDTQYF. CDR3 coding DNA: TGTGCCAGCAGCGTCGACTACCTAAGCACAGATACGCAGTATTTT. The V gene is TRBV7-2, the J gene TRBJ2-3; TRBD2 is a possible D gene (5 bases). V was trimmed by 5 bases and J by 0 bases, leaving 12 bases between them. The CDR3 has 15 amino acids. In germline, CDR1 is SGHTA, CDR2 FQGNSA.

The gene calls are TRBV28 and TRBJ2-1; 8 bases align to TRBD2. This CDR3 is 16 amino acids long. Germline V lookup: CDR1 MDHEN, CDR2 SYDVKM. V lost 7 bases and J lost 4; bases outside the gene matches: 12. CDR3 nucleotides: TGTGCCAGCAACTCCCGCGTGGCGGGAGGATACAATGAGCAGTTCTTC. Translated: CASNSRVAGGYNEQFF.

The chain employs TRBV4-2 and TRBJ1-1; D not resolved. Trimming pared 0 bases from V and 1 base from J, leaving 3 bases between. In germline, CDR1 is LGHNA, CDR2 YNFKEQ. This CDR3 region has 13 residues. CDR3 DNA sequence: TGTGCCAGCAGCCAAGATAGGAACACTGAAGCTTTCTTT. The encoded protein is CASSQDRNTEAFF.

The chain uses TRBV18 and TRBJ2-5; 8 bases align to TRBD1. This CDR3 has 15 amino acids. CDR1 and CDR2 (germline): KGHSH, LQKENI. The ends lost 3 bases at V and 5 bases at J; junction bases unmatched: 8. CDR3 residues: CASSPQQGDGETQYF. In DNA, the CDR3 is TGTGCCAGCTCACCTCAACAGGGGGATGGGGAGACCCAGTACTTC.

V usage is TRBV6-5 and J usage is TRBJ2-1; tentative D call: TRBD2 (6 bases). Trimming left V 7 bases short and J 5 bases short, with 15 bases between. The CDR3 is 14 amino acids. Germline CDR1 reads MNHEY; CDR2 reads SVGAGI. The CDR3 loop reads CASTNRGSHNEQFF. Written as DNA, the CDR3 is TGTGCCAGCACAAACCGGGGGTCACACAATGAGCAGTTCTTC.

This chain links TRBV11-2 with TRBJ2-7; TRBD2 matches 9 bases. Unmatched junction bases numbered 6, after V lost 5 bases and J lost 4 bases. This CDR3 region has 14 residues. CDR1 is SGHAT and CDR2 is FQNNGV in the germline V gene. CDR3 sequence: CASSTSSGVYEQYF. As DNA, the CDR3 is TGTGCCAGCAGCACGTCTAGCGGGGTGTACGAGCAGTACTTC.